A single sample gave rise to the 2 T cell receptor beta chains below, sequenced in a study of blood T cells in healthy people across ages. A sample-barcoded 5' primer and a J-beta primer mix were used in a second PCR of roughly 7 to 11 cycles. One entry per CDR3 protein results from TCRdb running MiXCR on the 5' RACE reads. The sample contains over 1,300,000 distinct CDR3 sequences, approximately 59% of which appear only once. The sample was blood. The source is a man aged 18 to 29 in good health.

The V and J genes are TRBV10-3 and TRBJ2-7; D is unclear. There are 15 residues in the CDR3. In germline, CDR1 is ENHRY, CDR2 SYGVKD. Trimming shortened V by 3 bases and J by 6 bases, and 18 bases separated the two germline ends. CDR3 DNA sequence: TGTGCCATCAGTGAAGTCTATATACCGATCTGCGAGCAGTACTTC. Translating it yields CAISEVYIPICEQYF.

The rearrangement links TRBV5-1 to TRBJ2-7; tentatively, D is TRBD2 (6 bases). The CDR3 is 14 residues long. Per the germline V gene, CDR1 is SGHRS and CDR2 is YFSETQ. Trimming removed 4 bases from V and 7 bases from J, with 18 bases in between. CDR3 DNA sequence: TGCGCCAGCAGCCCGGGACTTCCTAGCGATGAGCAGTACTTC. Translating it yields CASSPGLPSDEQYF.